The sequence of this T cell receptor beta chain was determined in a study of cytomegalovirus exposure and HLA in healthy donors. In its sample, this clone was seen once. Its antigen is not known. Primers included in the PCR were 60 Vbeta and 13 Jbeta primers. Only in-frame clones appear in the TCRdb table, and some are missing; sequencing was by immunoSEQ multiplex PCR. Of 110,000 to 150,000 clones in the sample, approximately 81% are singletons; the top ten hold 2% to 3%. Looked up from germline, CDR1 is SGHVS and CDR2 is FQNEAQ. CDR3 length: 15 residues. The germline V and J ends were trimmed by 7 bases and 1 base, with 14 bases remaining between them. Broader study findings: The authors later linked a missense DCLRE1C variant to TCR beta V- and J-gene trimming. Confirmation was obtained in vitro that a few CMV-associated chains are specific for CMV antigens. In an earlier analysis, most TCR beta V segments were productive about 87% or about 30% of the time.

This rearrangement joins TRBV7-8 to TRBJ1-5; a possible D gene is TRBD1 (5 bases). The clonotype was recovered from a boy aged 2 to 10 in good health and CMV-seronegative. The specimen sequenced was PBMCs. CDR3 protein: CASTLGGTSNQPQHF. CDR3 bases: TGTGCCAGCACCCTCGGGGGTACGAGCAATCAGCCCCAGCATTTT.